This is a list of T cell receptor beta chains from one sample in a study of blood T cells in healthy people across ages. TCRdb re-analysed the 5' RACE reads in MiXCR, keeping a single row per CDR3 protein. The sample shows about 800,000 distinct CDR3 sequences, 25% of them seen only once. These same data were also listed under a study on T cells of mothers and their children.

The sample taken for sequencing was blood. The receptor source for this set is a boy between 10 and 17 years old in good health. Both conserved end residues are part of each CDR3. A D gene is named only where the DNA matches it firmly. Size is omitted from some rows. Given values are once, few, many or a class for expanded clones.

CDR3 protein	CDR3 DNA	D gene	J gene	clone size	V gene
CVSSQERQEYETQYF	TGCGTCAGCAGCCAAGAGCGGCAGGAGTATGAGACCCAGTACTTC	-	TRBJ2-5	-	TRBV4-3
CSARRPQGLAGPTGVPYNEQFF	TGCAGTGCTAGGCGGCCCCAAGGACTAGCGGGCCCCACCGGGGTCCCCTACAATGAGCAGTTCTTC	TRBD2	TRBJ2-1	few	TRBV20-1
CSAQQGAVAETQYF	TGCAGTGCTCAACAGGGGGCAGTCGCAGAGACCCAGTACTTC	TRBD1	TRBJ2-5	-	TRBV20-1
CASSLAPRETQYF	TGTGCCAGCAGCTTAGCCCCGCGGGAGACCCAGTACTTC	-	TRBJ2-5	-	TRBV7-9
CSARQGPRYTF	TGCAGTGCTAGACAGGGTCCGCGCTACACCTTC	-	TRBJ1-2	-	TRBV20-1
CATSDGGVGEQFF	TGTGCCACCAGTGATGGGGGGGTGGGTGAGCAGTTCTTC	TRBD2	TRBJ2-1	few	TRBV24-1
CSVPPLDLGETQYF	TGCAGCGTCCCACCACTAGATCTGGGTGAGACCCAGTACTTC	-	TRBJ2-5	few	TRBV29-1
CASSSDFNNEQFF	TGCGCCAGCAGCTCGGACTTCAACAATGAGCAGTTCTTC	-	TRBJ2-1	-	TRBV4-3
CASRFGDIILNRETQYF	TGCGCCAGCAGGTTCGGTGACATAATATTAAACCGAGAGACCCAGTACTTC	-	TRBJ2-5	few	TRBV5-1
CASSSPSSGSSYNEQFF	TGTGCCAGCAGTTCCCCCTCTAGCGGGAGCTCCTACAATGAGCAGTTCTTC	TRBD2	TRBJ2-1	-	TRBV28
CASSFIRGQTFVGYNEQFF	TGTGCCAGCAGTTTTATCAGGGGGCAAACTTTTGTGGGATACAATGAGCAGTTCTTC	TRBD1	TRBJ2-1	few	TRBV28
CASSYDLTHEQYF	TGTGCCAGCAGCTACGACCTAACCCACGAGCAGTACTTC	-	TRBJ2-7	few	TRBV7-9
CSASWAKNQPQHF	TGCAGTGCTAGCTGGGCAAAGAATCAGCCCCAGCATTTT	-	TRBJ1-5	-	TRBV20-1
CASSVEEGSYNEQFF	TGTGCCAGCAGCGTAGAAGAGGGCTCCTACAATGAGCAGTTCTTC	-	TRBJ2-1	-	TRBV9
CASSRRDRTEAFF	TGTGCCAGCAGTCGCCGGGACCGCACTGAAGCTTTCTTT	-	TRBJ1-1	-	TRBV27
CASSQDTKGGAANEKLFF	TGCGCCAGCAGCCAAGATACGAAGGGGGGTGCCGCTAATGAAAAACTGTTTTTT	-	TRBJ1-4	-	TRBV4-3
CSARDRVNWAGALFF	TGCAGTGCTAGAGACAGGGTTAATTGGGCCGGGGCGCTGTTTTTT	-	TRBJ2-2	-	TRBV20-1
CASSLGWQGDLNTEAFF	TGCGCCAGCAGCTTGGGGTGGCAGGGCGATTTGAACACTGAAGCTTTCTTT	-	TRBJ1-1	-	TRBV5-1
CASSLTPAGSYNEQFF	TGTGCCAGCAGCTTAACGCCGGCCGGCTCCTACAATGAGCAGTTCTTC	-	TRBJ2-1	few	TRBV7-3
CASSLEGQGDTEAFF	TGCGCCAGCAGCTTGGAAGGACAGGGGGACACTGAAGCTTTCTTT	TRBD1	TRBJ1-1	few	TRBV5-1
CASSLSFVAESYEQYF	TGTGCCAGCAGCTTAAGTTTTGTGGCGGAGTCCTACGAGCAGTACTTC	-	TRBJ2-7	few	TRBV7-2
CSVEWSQETQYF	TGCAGCGTTGAATGGAGCCAAGAGACCCAGTACTTC	-	TRBJ2-5	few	TRBV29-1
CATSDPRVVETQYF	TGTGCCACCAGTGATCCGAGGGTCGTAGAGACCCAGTACTTC	-	TRBJ2-5	-	TRBV24-1
CASSSDRGRADTQYF	TGTGCCAGCAGCTCCGACAGGGGGCGTGCAGATACGCAGTATTTT	TRBD1	TRBJ2-3	few	TRBV9
CASRGSDTGELFF	TGTGCCAGCAGGGGGTCGGACACCGGGGAGCTGTTTTTT	-	TRBJ2-2	-	TRBV6-5
CSAKSQGFILGEAFF	TGCAGTGCTAAGTCGCAGGGATTCATTTTAGGTGAAGCTTTCTTT	-	TRBJ1-1	-	TRBV20-1
CASSKEGGYRYEQYF	TGTGCCAGCAGCAAAGAAGGGGGCTACAGGTACGAGCAGTACTTC	-	TRBJ2-7	few	TRBV21-1
CSARDGRGETQYF	TGCAGTGCTAGAGATGGGAGAGGAGAGACCCAGTACTTC	-	TRBJ2-5	few	TRBV20-1
CASSFVGGGGTEAFF	TGCGCCAGCAGCTTCGTGGGCGGAGGTGGCACTGAAGCTTTCTTT	-	TRBJ1-1	-	TRBV5-1
CSVARTGVGAEAFF	TGCAGCGTTGCTCGGACAGGGGTTGGCGCTGAAGCTTTCTTT	TRBD1	TRBJ1-1	-	TRBV29-1
CASSREKASVDKNIQYF	TGTGCCAGCAGCCGAGAGAAGGCTAGCGTGGACAAAAACATTCAGTACTTC	-	TRBJ2-4	few	TRBV14
CASSPTTVNTEAFF	TGCGCCAGCAGTCCAACGACAGTGAACACTGAAGCTTTCTTT	-	TRBJ1-1	-	TRBV5-1
CSVGPDTQYF	TGCAGTGTGGGTCCCGATACGCAGTATTTT	-	TRBJ2-3	few	TRBV20-1
CASSSPAGGYNEQFF	TGTGCCAGCAGCTCCCCGGCAGGGGGGTACAATGAGCAGTTCTTC	-	TRBJ2-1	-	TRBV7-3
CASRGLGPPTNEKLFF	TGTGCCAGTAGGGGGCTAGGCCCCCCAACTAATGAAAAACTGTTTTTT	-	TRBJ1-4	-	TRBV19
CSVRSPPGDTEAFF	TGCAGCGTTAGGTCTCCCCCGGGGGACACTGAAGCTTTCTTT	-	TRBJ1-1	few	TRBV29-1
CASSKSGFNTGELFF	TGTGCCAGCAGCAAATCAGGGTTCAACACCGGGGAGCTGTTTTTT	-	TRBJ2-2	-	TRBV7-2
CSVLQWTGAPGELFF	TGCAGCGTGCTACAATGGACAGGGGCGCCCGGGGAGCTGTTTTTT	TRBD1	TRBJ2-2	few	TRBV29-1
CASSLGDAHEQYF	TGTGCCAGCAGTTTGGGGGACGCTCACGAGCAGTACTTC	-	TRBJ2-7	few	TRBV27
CASSFPMSYGYTF	TGTGCCAGCAGTTTTCCAATGTCCTATGGCTACACCTTC	-	TRBJ1-2	few	TRBV28
CSAAGPQGGTQYF	TGCAGTGCTGCAGGACCCCAGGGTGGGACCCAGTACTTC	-	TRBJ2-5	-	TRBV20-1
CASSVEGRTDTQYF	TGTGCCAGCAGCGTAGAGGGCCGCACAGATACGCAGTATTTT	-	TRBJ2-3	-	TRBV9
CASSATGVYGYTF	TGTGCCAGCAGTGCGACAGGGGTCTATGGCTACACCTTC	TRBD1	TRBJ1-2	-	TRBV6-2/TRBV6-3
CASSELDSNQPQHF	TGTGCCAGCAGTGAGTTAGATAGCAATCAGCCCCAGCATTTT	-	TRBJ1-5	few	TRBV6-2/TRBV6-3
CASGTNRASGANVLTF	TGTGCCAGCGGAACAAACAGGGCGTCTGGGGCCAACGTCCTGACTTTC	-	TRBJ2-6	many	TRBV25-1
CASSDLAFRANTEAFF	TGTGCCAGCAGTGATTTGGCCTTTAGGGCGAACACTGAAGCTTTCTTT	-	TRBJ1-1	once	TRBV2